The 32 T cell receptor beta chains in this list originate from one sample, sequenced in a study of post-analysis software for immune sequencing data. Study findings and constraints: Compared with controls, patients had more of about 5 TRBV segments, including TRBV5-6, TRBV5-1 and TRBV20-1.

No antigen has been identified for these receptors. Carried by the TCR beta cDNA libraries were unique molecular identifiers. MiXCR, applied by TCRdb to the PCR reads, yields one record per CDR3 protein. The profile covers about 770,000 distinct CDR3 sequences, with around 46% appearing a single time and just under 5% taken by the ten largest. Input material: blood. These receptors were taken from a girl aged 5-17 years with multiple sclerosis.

CDR3 nucleotides: TGTGCCACCAGTGAGCCAGGGACAGGCGGTGAGCAGTTCTTC. This translates into CATSEPGTGGEQFF. This chain connects TRBV24-1 to TRBJ2-1, with TRBD1 identical over 8 bases. This CDR3 has 14 amino acids. V gave up 4 bases and J gave up 9 bases; unmatched junction bases: 7. Germline assignment: CDR1 KGHDR and CDR2 SFDVKD.

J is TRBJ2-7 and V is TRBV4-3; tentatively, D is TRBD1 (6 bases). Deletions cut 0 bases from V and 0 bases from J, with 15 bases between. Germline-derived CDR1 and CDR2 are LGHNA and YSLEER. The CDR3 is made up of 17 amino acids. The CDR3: CASSQELAGADSYEQYF. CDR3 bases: TGCGCCAGCAGCCAAGAATTGGCAGGGGCCGACTCCTACGAGCAGTACTTC.

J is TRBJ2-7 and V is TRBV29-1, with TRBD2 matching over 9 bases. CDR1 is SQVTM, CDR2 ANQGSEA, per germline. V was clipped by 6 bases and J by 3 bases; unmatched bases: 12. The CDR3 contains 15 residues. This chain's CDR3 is CSVRVLSSGNYEQYF. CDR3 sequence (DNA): TGCAGCGTCCGGGTACTGTCTAGCGGGAACTACGAGCAGTACTTC.

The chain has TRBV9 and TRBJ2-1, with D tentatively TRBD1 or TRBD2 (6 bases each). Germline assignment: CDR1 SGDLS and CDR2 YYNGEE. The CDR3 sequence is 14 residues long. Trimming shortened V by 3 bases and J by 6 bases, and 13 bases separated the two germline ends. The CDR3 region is CASSGQAGINEQFF. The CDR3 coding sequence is TGTGCCAGCAGCGGACAGGCGGGAATCAATGAGCAGTTCTTC.

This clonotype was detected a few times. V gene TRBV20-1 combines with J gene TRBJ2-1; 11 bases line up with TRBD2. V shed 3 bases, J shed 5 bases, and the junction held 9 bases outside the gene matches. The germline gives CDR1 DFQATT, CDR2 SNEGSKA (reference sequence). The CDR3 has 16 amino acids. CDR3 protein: CSASRSLAGVDNEQFF. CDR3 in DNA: TGCAGTGCTAGCCGATCACTAGCGGGAGTAGACAATGAGCAGTTCTTC.

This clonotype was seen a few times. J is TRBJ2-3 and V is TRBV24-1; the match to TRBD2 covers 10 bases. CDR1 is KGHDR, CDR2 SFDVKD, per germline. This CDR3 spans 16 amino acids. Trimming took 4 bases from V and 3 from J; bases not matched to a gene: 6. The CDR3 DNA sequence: TGTGCCACCAGTGACCCTAGCGGGAGTGAGACAGATACGCAGTATTTT. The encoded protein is CATSDPSGSETDTQYF.

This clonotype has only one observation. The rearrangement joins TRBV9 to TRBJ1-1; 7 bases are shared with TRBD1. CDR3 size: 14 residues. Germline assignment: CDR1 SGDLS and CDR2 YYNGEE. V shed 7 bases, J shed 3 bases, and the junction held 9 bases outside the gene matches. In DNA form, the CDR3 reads TGTGCCAGCCGACCCCAGGGGGGGGACACTGAAGCTTTCTTT. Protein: CASRPQGGDTEAFF.

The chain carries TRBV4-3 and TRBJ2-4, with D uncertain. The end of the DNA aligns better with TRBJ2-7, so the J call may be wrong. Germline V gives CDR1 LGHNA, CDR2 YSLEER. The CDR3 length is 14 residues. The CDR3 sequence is CASSQDPFVYEQYF. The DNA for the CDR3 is TGCGCCAGCAGCCAAGATCCCTTCGTCTACGAGCAGTACTTC.

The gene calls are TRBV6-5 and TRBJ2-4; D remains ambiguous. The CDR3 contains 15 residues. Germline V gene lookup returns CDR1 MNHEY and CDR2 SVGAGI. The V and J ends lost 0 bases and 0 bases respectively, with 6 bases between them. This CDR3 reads CASSYSYQAKNIQYF. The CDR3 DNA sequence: TGTGCCAGCAGTTACTCCTACCAAGCCAAAAACATTCAGTACTTC.

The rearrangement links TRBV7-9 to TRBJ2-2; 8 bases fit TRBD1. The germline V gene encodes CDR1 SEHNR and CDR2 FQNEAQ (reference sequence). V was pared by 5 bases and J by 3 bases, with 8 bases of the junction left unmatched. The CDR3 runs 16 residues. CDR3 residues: CASSPTDRGDTGELFF. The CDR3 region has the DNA TGTGCCAGCAGCCCTACCGACAGGGGCGACACCGGGGAGCTGTTTTTT.

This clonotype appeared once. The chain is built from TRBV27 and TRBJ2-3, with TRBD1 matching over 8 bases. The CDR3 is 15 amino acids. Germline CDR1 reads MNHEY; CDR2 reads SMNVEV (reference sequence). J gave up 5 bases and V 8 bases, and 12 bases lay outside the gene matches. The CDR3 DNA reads TGTGCCAGCCTGTCATGGCAGGGGGCAGAAGATACGCAGTATTTT. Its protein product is CASLSWQGAEDTQYF.

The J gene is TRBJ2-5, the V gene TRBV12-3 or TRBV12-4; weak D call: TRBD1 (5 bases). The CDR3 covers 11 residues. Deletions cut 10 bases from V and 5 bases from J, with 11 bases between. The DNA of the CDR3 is TGTGCCATAGGGGTCGGGGAGACCCAGTACTTC. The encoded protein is CAIGVGETQYF.

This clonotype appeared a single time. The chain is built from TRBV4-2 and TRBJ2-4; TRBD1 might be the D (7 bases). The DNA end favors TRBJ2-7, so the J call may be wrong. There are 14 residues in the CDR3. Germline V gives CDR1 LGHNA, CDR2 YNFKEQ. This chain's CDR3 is CASSQGGQTYEQYF. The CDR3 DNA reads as TGTGCCAGCAGCCAGGGGGGACAGACCTACGAGCAGTACTTC.

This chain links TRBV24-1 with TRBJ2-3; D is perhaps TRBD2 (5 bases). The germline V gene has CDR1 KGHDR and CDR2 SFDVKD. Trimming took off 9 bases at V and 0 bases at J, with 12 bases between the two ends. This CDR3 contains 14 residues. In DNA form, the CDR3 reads TGTGCCACCGAGGGCAGGCCTAGCACAGATACGCAGTATTTT. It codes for CATEGRPSTDTQYF.

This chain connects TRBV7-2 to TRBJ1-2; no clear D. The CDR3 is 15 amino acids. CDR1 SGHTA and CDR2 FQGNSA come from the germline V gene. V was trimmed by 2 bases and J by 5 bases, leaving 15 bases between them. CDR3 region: CASSLRRVDEYGYTF. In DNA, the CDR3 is TGTGCCAGCAGCTTACGACGGGTGGATGAGTATGGCTACACCTTC.

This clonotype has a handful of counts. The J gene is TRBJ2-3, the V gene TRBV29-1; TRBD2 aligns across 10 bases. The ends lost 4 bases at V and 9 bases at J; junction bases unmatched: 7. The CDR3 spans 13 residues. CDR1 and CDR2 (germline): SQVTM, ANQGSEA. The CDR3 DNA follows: TGCAGCGTTGGGCTAGCGGGAGTCCAAACGCAGTATTTT. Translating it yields CSVGLAGVQTQYF.

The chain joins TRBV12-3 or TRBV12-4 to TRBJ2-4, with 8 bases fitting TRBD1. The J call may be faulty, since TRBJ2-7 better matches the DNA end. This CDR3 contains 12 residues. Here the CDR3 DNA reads TGTGCCAGCAGGCCGACAGGGGACGAGCAGTACTTC. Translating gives CASRPTGDEQYF.

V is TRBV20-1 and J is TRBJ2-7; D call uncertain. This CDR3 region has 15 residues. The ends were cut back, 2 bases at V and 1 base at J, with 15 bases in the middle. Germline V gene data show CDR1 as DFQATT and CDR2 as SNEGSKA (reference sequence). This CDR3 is CSARFVGNPSYEQYF. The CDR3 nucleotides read TGCAGTGCTAGATTTGTGGGCAATCCATCCTACGAGCAGTACTTC.

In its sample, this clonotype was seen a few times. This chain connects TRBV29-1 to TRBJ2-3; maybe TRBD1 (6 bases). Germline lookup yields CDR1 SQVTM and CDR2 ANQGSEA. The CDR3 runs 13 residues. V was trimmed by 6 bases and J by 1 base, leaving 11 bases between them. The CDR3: CSVDRLGTDTQYF. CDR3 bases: TGCAGCGTCGACAGGTTGGGCACAGATACGCAGTATTTT.

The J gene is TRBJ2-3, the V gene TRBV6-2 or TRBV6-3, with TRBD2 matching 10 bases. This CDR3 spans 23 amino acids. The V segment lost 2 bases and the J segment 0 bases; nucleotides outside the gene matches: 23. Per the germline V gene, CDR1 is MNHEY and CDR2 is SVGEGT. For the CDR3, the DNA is TGTGCCAGCAGTTACCGGGACAGAGGCGCTCCGGGACTAGCGAACCCTAGCACAGATACGCAGTATTTT. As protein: CASSYRDRGAPGLANPSTDTQYF.

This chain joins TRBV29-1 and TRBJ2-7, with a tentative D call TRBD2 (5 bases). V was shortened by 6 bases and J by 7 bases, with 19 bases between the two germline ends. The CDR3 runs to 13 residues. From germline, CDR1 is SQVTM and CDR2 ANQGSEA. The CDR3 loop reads CSVEDGERLEQYF. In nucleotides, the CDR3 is TGCAGCGTCGAGGACGGGGAACGGTTAGAGCAGTACTTC.

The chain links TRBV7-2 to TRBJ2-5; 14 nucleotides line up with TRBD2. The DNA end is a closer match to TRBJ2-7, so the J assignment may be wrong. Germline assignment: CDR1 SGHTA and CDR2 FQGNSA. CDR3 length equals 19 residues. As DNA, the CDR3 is TGTGCCAGCAGCAAAACTGAAGGGACTAGCGGGAGATTCCCCTACGAGCAGTACTTC. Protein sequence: CASSKTEGTSGRFPYEQYF.

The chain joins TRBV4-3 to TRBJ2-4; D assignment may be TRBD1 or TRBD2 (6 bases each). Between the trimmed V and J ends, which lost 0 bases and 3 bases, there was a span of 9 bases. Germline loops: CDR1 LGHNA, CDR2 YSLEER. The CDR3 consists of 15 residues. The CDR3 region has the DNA TGCGCCAGCAGCCAAGAAGGAGGGGGCAAAAACATTCAGTACTTC. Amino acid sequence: CASSQEGGGKNIQYF.

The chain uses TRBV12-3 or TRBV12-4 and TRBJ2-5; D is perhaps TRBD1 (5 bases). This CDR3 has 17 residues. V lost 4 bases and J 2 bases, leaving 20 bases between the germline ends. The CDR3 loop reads CASSSWVWGSSQETQYF. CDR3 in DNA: TGTGCCAGCAGTTCTTGGGTTTGGGGCTCGTCGCAAGAGACCCAGTACTTC.

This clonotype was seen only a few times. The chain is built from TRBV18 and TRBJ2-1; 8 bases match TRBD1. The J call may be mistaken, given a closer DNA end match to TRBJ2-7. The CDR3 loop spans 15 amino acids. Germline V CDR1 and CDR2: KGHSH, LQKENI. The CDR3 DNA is TGTGCCAGCTCACTAGACAGGGGCGCCTTCTATGAGCAGTACTTC. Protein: CASSLDRGAFYEQYF.

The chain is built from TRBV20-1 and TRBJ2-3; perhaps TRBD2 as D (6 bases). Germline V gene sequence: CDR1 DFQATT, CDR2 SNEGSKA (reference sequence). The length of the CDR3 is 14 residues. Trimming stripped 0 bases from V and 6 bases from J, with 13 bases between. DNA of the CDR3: TGCAGTGCTAGAGATTTACAGGAGGGGGATACGCAGTATTTT. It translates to CSARDLQEGDTQYF.

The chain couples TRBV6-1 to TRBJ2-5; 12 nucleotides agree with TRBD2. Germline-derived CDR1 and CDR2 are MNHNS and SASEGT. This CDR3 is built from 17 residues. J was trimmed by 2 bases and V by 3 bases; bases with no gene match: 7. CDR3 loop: CASSDRLAGAQQETQYF. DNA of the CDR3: TGTGCCAGCAGTGACCGACTAGCGGGAGCCCAACAAGAGACCCAGTACTTC.

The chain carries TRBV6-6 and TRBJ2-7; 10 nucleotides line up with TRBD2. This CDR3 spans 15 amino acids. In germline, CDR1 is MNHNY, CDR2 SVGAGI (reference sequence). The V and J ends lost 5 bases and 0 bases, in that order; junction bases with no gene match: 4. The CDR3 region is CASSNGLAASYEQYF. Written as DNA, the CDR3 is TGTGCCAGCAGTAATGGACTAGCGGCCTCCTACGAGCAGTACTTC.

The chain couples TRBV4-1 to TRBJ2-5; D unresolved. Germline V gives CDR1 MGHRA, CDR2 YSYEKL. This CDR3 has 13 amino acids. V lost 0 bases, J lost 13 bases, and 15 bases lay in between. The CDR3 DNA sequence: TGCGCCAGCAGCCAAGAAATAGGGCCGGCTCGGTACTTC. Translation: CASSQEIGPARYF.

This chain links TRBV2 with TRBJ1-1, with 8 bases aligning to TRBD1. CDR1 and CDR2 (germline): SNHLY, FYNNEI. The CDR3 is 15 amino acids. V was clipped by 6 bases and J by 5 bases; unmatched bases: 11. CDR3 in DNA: TGTGCCAGCAGCCCAAGACAGGGGACTGAAACTGAAGCTTTCTTT. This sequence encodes CASSPRQGTETEAFF. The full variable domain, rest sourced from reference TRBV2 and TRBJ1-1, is EPEVTQTPSHQVTQMGQEVILRCVPISNHLYFYWYRQILGQKVEFLVSFYNNEISEKSEIFDDQFSVERPDGSNFTLKIRSTKLEDSAMYFCASSPRQGTETEAFFGQGTRLTVV.

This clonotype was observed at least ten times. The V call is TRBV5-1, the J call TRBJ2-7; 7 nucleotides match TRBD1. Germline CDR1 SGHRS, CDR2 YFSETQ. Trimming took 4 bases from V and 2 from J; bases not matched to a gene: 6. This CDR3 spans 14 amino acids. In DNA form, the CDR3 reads TGCGCCAGCAGCGGGGACAGCTTAGCCTACGAGCAGTACTTC. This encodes CASSGDSLAYEQYF. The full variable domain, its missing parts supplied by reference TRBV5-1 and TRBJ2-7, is KAGVTQTPRYLIKTRGQQVTLSCSPISGHRSVSWYQQTPGQGLQFLFEYFSETQRNKGNFPGRFSGRQFSNSRSEMNVSTLELGDSALYLCASSGDSLAYEQYFGPGTRLTVT.

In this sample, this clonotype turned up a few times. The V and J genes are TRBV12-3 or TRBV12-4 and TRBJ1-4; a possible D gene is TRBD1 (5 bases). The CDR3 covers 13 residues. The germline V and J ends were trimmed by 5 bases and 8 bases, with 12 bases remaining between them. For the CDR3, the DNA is TGTGCCAGCAGTCGGACATCGGGGGAAAAACTGTTTTTT. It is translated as CASSRTSGEKLFF.